This T cell receptor beta chain derives from a study of shared clonotypes between healthy human individuals. Study at large: With ages of 18 to 49, the donors were two women and a few men.

A word on this clone: Its matching antigen is unknown. Within the sample, other DNA sequences also encode this same CDR3.

The V end was cut by 1 base, the J end by 4 bases, with 10 bases between. This CDR3 region has 14 residues. Looked up from germline, CDR1 is SGHTA and CDR2 is FQGNSA. Points from the study as a whole: In a few donors, around 5% of naive CD4 clonotypes appeared in common.

Per the original methods: ImmunoSEQ sequences covered only the junction and lacked quality scores; filtering therefore differed. Produced via immunoSEQ multiplex PCR; TCRdb's table is partial and in-frame only. That table gives V, J and clone size, and the DNA gave D and trimming. The sample shows some 2,500,000 clones, 85% to 95% of them seen only once. The chain links TRBV7-2 to TRBJ1-1; D call uncertain. This clonotype was obtained from a man aged 18-30 years in good health. Some clones in this sample may be carry-over from other donors' samples. The sample taken for sequencing was naive CD4+ T cells from PBMCs. Subset given: CD45RA+ positively selected. The DNA for the CDR3 is TGTGCCAGCAGCTTAGGGAGGCGGGGCACTGAAGCTTTCTTT. Translated: CASSLGRRGTEAFF.